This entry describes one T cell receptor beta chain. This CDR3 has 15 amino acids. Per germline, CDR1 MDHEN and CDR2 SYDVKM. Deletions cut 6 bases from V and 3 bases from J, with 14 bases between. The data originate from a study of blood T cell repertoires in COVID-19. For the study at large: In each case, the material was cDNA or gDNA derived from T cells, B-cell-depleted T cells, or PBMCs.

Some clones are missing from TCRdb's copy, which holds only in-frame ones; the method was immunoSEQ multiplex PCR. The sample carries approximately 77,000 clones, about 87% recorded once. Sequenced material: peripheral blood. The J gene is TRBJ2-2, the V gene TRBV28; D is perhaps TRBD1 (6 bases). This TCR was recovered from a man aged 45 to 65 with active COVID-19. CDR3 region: CASSRVGGDTGELFF. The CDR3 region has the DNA TGTGCCAGCAGCCGTGTAGGGGGTGACACCGGGGAGCTGTTTTTT.